The rows below give T cell receptor beta chains drawn from one sample of a study of identifying expanded T cells in peripheral blood. The protocol was immunoSEQ multiplex PCR, while the TCRdb copy is restricted to in-frame clones and leaves out a portion. The data hold under 150,000 clones, with roughly 82% observed a single time. What was sequenced was blood. The receptors come from a person between 18 and 75 years old in good health. Both conserved end residues are part of each CDR3. D genes are given only for firm matches. Clone size is stated in some rows and not others, as once, few, many or a class when expanded.

>-|-|TRBV4-3|TRBJ2-2
TGCGCCAGCAGCGCCTCGGTGTACACCGGGGAGCTGTTTTTT
CASSASVYTGELFF
>once|-|TRBV6-1|TRBJ2-3
TGTGCCAGCAGCAGACTAGTAGTGGGGACAGATACGCAGTATTTT
CASSRLVVGTDTQYF
>-|-|TRBV5-5|TRBJ1-3
TGTGCCAGCAGCCTGACTGTCAGTGTCTCTGGAAACACCATATATTTT
CASSLTVSVSGNTIYF
>-|TRBD1|TRBV19|TRBJ1-1
TGTGCCAGTAGTGCGCTCCCAGGGGGCTCGGCTGAAGCTTTCTTT
CASSALPGGSAEAFF
>-|-|TRBV5-1|TRBJ2-1
TGCGCCAGCAGCTTGGGAGGGCATGAGCAGTTCTTC
CASSLGGHEQFF
>-|-|TRBV5-8|TRBJ2-2
TGTGCCAGCAGCTTGGGGACCGAAAGGAACACCGGGGAGCTGTTTTTT
CASSLGTERNTGELFF
>-|TRBD1|TRBV6-5|TRBJ1-2
TGTGCCAGCAGGCTAGGACAGGGGCATGGCTACACCTTC
CASRLGQGHGYTF
>once|-|TRBV7-6|TRBJ2-5
TGTGCCAGCAGCTTAGTCTCGGGCAGGTCGCAAGAGACCCAGTACTTC
CASSLVSGRSQETQYF
>once|-|TRBV21-1|TRBJ2-7
TGTGCCAGCACCGCCAGGTACGAGCAGTACTTC
CASTARYEQYF
>-|-|TRBV5-4|TRBJ1-4
TGTGCCAGCAGCCCGGACGTGGGTGGGGAAAAACTGTTTTTT
CASSPDVGGEKLFF
>once|-|TRBV19|TRBJ1-2
TGTGCCAGTAGGGGCGCCAACTATGGCTACACCTTC
CASRGANYGYTF
>-|TRBD2|TRBV7-9|TRBJ2-7
TGTGCCAGCAGTTTAGGGTTAGGGCAGGGAGGGGAGCAGTACTTC
CASSLGLGQGGEQYF
>-|TRBD1|TRBV7-2|TRBJ2-5
TGTGCCAGCAGCCCACCGGGACAGGGGAGGGAGACCCAGTACTTC
CASSPPGQGRETQYF
>-|-|TRBV7-9|TRBJ2-7
TGTGCCAGCACCGGGGGAGGAGGCTTGTACAGTCAGGAGCAGTACTTC
CASTGGGGLYSQEQYF
>-|-|TRBV18|TRBJ2-6
TGTGCCAGCTTAATCAACTCTGGGGCCAACGTCCTGACTTTC
CASLINSGANVLTF
>-|-|TRBV7-8|TRBJ2-1
TGTGCCAGCAGCTTAGGAAATAAGGGGAACAATGAGCAGTTCTTC
CASSLGNKGNNEQFF
>-|-|TRBV14|TRBJ1-1
TGTGCCAGCAGCCAATTTGGTCAACACTGGGCCGCTGAAGCTTTCTTT
CASSQFGQHWAAEAFF
>-|-|TRBV18|TRBJ1-1
TGTGCCAGCTCATCATCAGCCCCGGGACGGAGCTCTGAAGCTTTCTTT
CASSSSAPGRSSEAFF
>-|-|TRBV6-1|TRBJ1-1
TGTGCCAGCAGTGAAAGGAGGGGTGGGCAGACTCTAAACACTGAAGCTTTCTTT
CASSERRGGQTLNTEAFF
>once|-|TRBV4-3|TRBJ2-7
TGCGCCAGCAGCCATCTTACACAGGGGAGGCGGGAGCAGTACTTC
CASSHLTQGRREQYF
>-|TRBD1|TRBV18|TRBJ1-4
TGTGCCAGCTCGAAAAATAGACAGGGGGCTGCAGAAAAACTGTTTTTT
CASSKNRQGAAEKLFF
>-|-|TRBV7-8|TRBJ1-6
TGTGCCAGCAGCTTAGGAAGGAGCACCTATAATTCACCCCTCCACTTT
CASSLGRSTYNSPLHF
>-|-|TRBV25-1|TRBJ1-2
TGTGCCAGCAGTAGCCGACAGGCCCCCTATGGCTACACCTTC
CASSSRQAPYGYTF
>-|-|TRBV2|TRBJ1-1
TGTGCCAGCAGTCTTGGGATGAACACTGAAGCTTTCTTT
CASSLGMNTEAFF
>-|-|TRBV9|TRBJ1-2
TGTGCCAGCAGCGCCCTCAGGGTCGCCTATGGCTACACCTTC
CASSALRVAYGYTF
>-|TRBD2|TRBV4-3|TRBJ2-1
TGCGCCAGCAGCCAAGCCGGGACTATTTACAATGAGCAGTTCTTC
CASSQAGTIYNEQFF
>-|TRBD1|TRBV10-3|TRBJ2-3
TGTGCCATCAGTGAAGGGGGCCCCACAGATACGCAGTATTTT
CAISEGGPTDTQYF
>-|TRBD1|TRBV11-2|TRBJ2-5
TGTGCCAGCAGCTGGGACAGCTTTGTGAGAGAGACCCAGTACTTC
CASSWDSFVRETQYF
>once|TRBD2|TRBV4-3|TRBJ2-7
TGCGCCAGCAGCCAGGGGACTAGCGGGTACGACGAGCAGTACTTC
CASSQGTSGYDEQYF
>-|-|TRBV4-3|TRBJ2-1
TGCGCCAGCAGCCAAGTATGGGTATCCTACAATGAGCAGTTCTTC
CASSQVWVSYNEQFF
>once|-|TRBV7-6|TRBJ1-1
TGTGCCAGCAGCTTAGTTCAGGGAAGGGGCACTGAAGCTTTCTTT
CASSLVQGRGTEAFF
>-|TRBD2|TRBV10-3|TRBJ2-3
TGTGCCATCAGGCGGGGGGGCCGGGACACAGATACGCAGTATTTT
CAIRRGGRDTDTQYF
>-|TRBD2|TRBV5-1|TRBJ2-5
TGCGCCAGCAGCTTTCCTAGCGGGGATGTAGAGACCCAGTACTTC
CASSFPSGDVETQYF
>once|TRBD1|TRBV6-1|TRBJ2-7
TGTGCCAGCAGTGAAAGAACAGGGGGCAAGGACGAGCAGTACTTC
CASSERTGGKDEQYF